These 17 T cell receptor beta chains came from one sample sequenced in a study of monozygotic twins with inflammatory bowel disease. With the 5' RACE reads reprocessed, TCRdb shows one record per CDR3 protein and no DNA. Found here are over 200,000 distinct CDR3 sequences; the top ten clones hold less than 2%. Sequenced material: blood. The receptor source for this set is a human donor with ulcerative colitis or Crohn's disease, or a healthy co-twin of an affected twin (not recorded which).

This chain joins TRBV5-1 and TRBJ2-1; TCRdb outputs TRBD2, but without DNA this stays unchecked. The CDR3 totals 16 residues. Germline V gives CDR1 SGHRS, CDR2 YFSETQ. CDR3 loop: CASSSLTSGGPPGQFF.

CDR3 region: CASSLMGGFADTQYF. V gene TRBV7-8 combines with J gene TRBJ2-3; absent DNA, TCRdb's TRBD1 call cannot be checked. Germline values: CDR1 SGHVS, CDR2 FQNEAQ. This CDR3 region has 15 residues.

V gene TRBV6-5 combines with J gene TRBJ1-3. The CDR3 is 16 amino acids. Germline loops: CDR1 MNHEY, CDR2 SVGAGI. The CDR3 sequence is CASSYGSWISGNTIYF.

This chain connects TRBV7-9 to TRBJ2-5. Germline assignment: CDR1 SEHNR and CDR2 FQNEAQ (reference sequence). The CDR3 totals 15 residues. The CDR3 reads CASSLGDLYQETQYF.

The chain combines TRBV19 with TRBJ1-1. The germline V gene encodes CDR1 LNHDA and CDR2 SQIVND (reference sequence). This CDR3 is built from 14 residues. CDR3 protein: CASSMRGMNTEAFF.

The V gene is TRBV7-2, the J gene TRBJ2-2; TCRdb lists TRBD1, though no DNA is available to test this call. In germline, CDR1 is SGHTA, CDR2 FQGNSA. The CDR3 has 14 residues. Here the CDR3 reads CASSTYNRAGELFF.

The CDR3 loop is CASSQTRSSGELFF. V usage is TRBV3-1 and J usage is TRBJ2-2; the D call from TCRdb, TRBD1, cannot be confirmed without DNA. Per germline, CDR1 LGHDT and CDR2 YNNKEL (reference sequence). The CDR3 spans 14 residues.

V is TRBV6-5 and J is TRBJ1-1. Germline CDR1 is MNHEY and CDR2 is SVGAGI. This CDR3 contains 12 residues. CDR3 loop: CASSYFGGRAFF.

This chain links TRBV2 with TRBJ1-6. This CDR3 region has 12 residues. Germline lookup yields CDR1 SNHLY and CDR2 FYNNEI. The CDR3 loop reads CASKLGNSPLHF.

CDR3 amino acids: CASSATGSGWAQYF. This chain connects TRBV6-1 to TRBJ2-5; the D call of TRBD1 rests on TCRdb alone, since no DNA is present to check it. Germline CDR1 reads MNHNS; CDR2 reads SASEGT. CDR3 size: 14 residues.

The V gene is TRBV12-3 or TRBV12-4, the J gene TRBJ1-1; TCRdb gives TRBD1 as the D gene, but with no DNA this cannot be confirmed. The CDR3 is 20 residues long. Here the CDR3 reads CASSLGKMDRAGAANTEAFF.

The chain carries TRBV12-3 or TRBV12-4 and TRBJ2-1. CDR3 size: 13 residues. CDR3: CASSFQVSGEQFF.

This chain connects TRBV7-9 to TRBJ2-7; the D call of TRBD1 rests on TCRdb alone, since no DNA is present to check it. Germline CDR1 reads SEHNR; CDR2 reads FQNEAQ (reference sequence). The CDR3 contains 13 residues. CDR3 sequence: CASEDRVSYEQYF.

The chain uses TRBV5-1 and TRBJ2-7. The CDR3 length is 13 residues. The germline V gene has CDR1 SGHRS and CDR2 YFSETQ. The CDR3: CASSNTRSYEQYF.

This sequence joins TRBV5-6 and TRBJ1-5. Germline lookup yields CDR1 SGHDT and CDR2 YYEEEE. This CDR3 contains 13 residues. The CDR3 reads CASSSAVGQPQHF.

The V gene is TRBV2, the J gene TRBJ1-4; TCRdb picks TRBD1, but there is no DNA to check that call. Germline V CDR1 and CDR2: SNHLY, FYNNEI. The CDR3 sequence is 15 residues long. CDR3 in amino acids: CASRGQGVANEKLFF.

The chain couples TRBV20-1 to TRBJ2-6; without DNA, the TCRdb call of TRBD1 cannot be checked. This CDR3 is 18 amino acids long. CDR1 is DFQATT and CDR2 is SNEGSKA in the germline V gene (reference sequence). The CDR3 here is CSARDRAGGPSGANVLTF.